The 26 T cell receptor beta chains presented below share a single source sample, sequenced in a study of breast tumors, draining lymph nodes, adjacent tissues. TCRdb independently ran MiXCR on the multiplex PCR reads; one entry per CDR3 protein. The sample consists of 23,000 or so distinct CDR3 sequences, about 61% of them appearing once. The sample consisted of tumor-adjacent breast tissue. The receptors originated from a female donor with breast cancer. Some clones in this sample may be carry-over from other donors' samples.

The CDR3, as DNA: TGCAGTGCTAGAATATCCGGGAGTCTAGGATCCCAGTACTTC. This encodes CSARISGSLGSQYF. V and J are TRBV20-1 and TRBJ2-5; tentative D call: TRBD2 (6 bases). V was cut by 2 bases and J by 9 bases, with 19 bases left in between. This CDR3 has 14 residues. Germline CDR1 and CDR2: DFQATT and SNEGSKA (reference sequence).

The rearrangement links TRBV2 to TRBJ1-3; a weak D match, TRBD1 (5 bases). V was pared by 6 bases and J by 3 bases, with 15 bases between. CDR1 and CDR2 from the germline V gene are SNHLY and FYNNEI. The CDR3 loop spans 15 amino acids. The CDR3 DNA reads as TGTGCCAGCAGGTCGGGACGGAGTATTGGAAACACCATATATTTT. This gives the protein CASRSGRSIGNTIYF.

This clonotype was counted only a few times. One junction end disagrees with the germline gene, perhaps due to a read error. The rearrangement links TRBV30 to TRBJ2-7, with a weak D call TRBD2 (5 bases). The CDR3 consists of 12 residues. Germline V lookup: CDR1 GTSNPN, CDR2 SVGIG (reference sequence). In nucleotides, the CDR3 is TGTGTCTGGAGTGCGGGTGACTACGAGCAGTACTTC. This encodes CVWSAGDYEQYF.

The chain recombines TRBV7-3 with TRBJ2-5; 7 bases map to TRBD2. Germline V gives CDR1 SGHTA, CDR2 FQGTGA. CDR3 length: 14 residues. Trimming removed 2 bases from V and 3 bases from J; junction bases left unmatched: 3. For the CDR3, the DNA is TGTGCCAGCAGCTTACCCACTAGCGAAGAGACCCAGTACTTC. Amino acid sequence: CASSLPTSEETQYF. The full variable domain, its missing parts supplied by reference TRBV7-3 and TRBJ2-5, is GAGVSQTPSNKVTEKGKYVELRCDPISGHTALYWYRQSLGQGPEFLIYFQGTGAADDSGLPNDRFFAVRPEGSVSTLKIQRTERGDSAVYLCASSLPTSEETQYFGPGTRLLVL.

In regard to this clonotype: This may stem from a read error, because a much larger clone lies one nucleotide away. The CDR3 does not end in the conserved phenylalanine or tryptophan, so this is likely a read error. The rearrangement uses TRBV7-9 and TRBJ2-1; D is perhaps TRBD2 (6 bases). V lost 1 base to trimming and J lost 6 bases, with 13 bases between them. Looked up from germline, CDR1 is SEHNR and CDR2 is FQNEAQ (reference sequence). The CDR3 has 15 amino acids. CDR3 amino acids: CASSLEGRDANEQFL. The CDR3, as DNA: TGTGCCAGCAGCTTAGAGGGGCGGGACGCCAATGAGCAGTTCCTC.

This clonotype is classed as medium-sized. This chain uses TRBV2 with TRBJ1-6; D is unclear. This CDR3 contains 15 residues. Trimming took off 9 bases at V and 0 bases at J, with 12 bases between the two ends. Germline values: CDR1 SNHLY, CDR2 FYNNEI. This chain's CDR3 is CARANITSYNSPLHF. The CDR3 nucleotides are TGTGCCAGGGCGAACATTACCTCCTATAATTCACCCCTCCACTTT.

This chain uses TRBV6-5 with TRBJ2-3, with 11 bases that match TRBD2. CDR1 and CDR2 from the germline V gene are MNHEY and SVGAGI. The CDR3 extends over 16 amino acids. V lost 2 bases and J lost 6; bases outside the gene matches: 7. Here the CDR3 reads CASSYAGTSGGDTQYF. As DNA, the CDR3 is TGTGCCAGCAGTTACGCGGGGACTAGCGGCGGGGATACGCAGTATTTT.

This sequence joins TRBV9 and TRBJ2-5; weak D call: TRBD1 (7 bases). CDR1 and CDR2 from the germline V gene are SGDLS and YYNGEE. CDR3 size: 15 residues. V gave up 9 bases and J gave up 5 bases, with 23 bases separating them. This CDR3 is CATSEQGGSWETQYF. The CDR3 DNA follows: TGTGCCACTTCGGAGCAGGGGGGATCGTGGGAGACCCAGTACTTC.

This clonotype was detected only a few times. The chain uses TRBV18 and TRBJ1-1; no clear D gene. CDR1 and CDR2 from the germline V gene are KGHSH and LQKENI. The CDR3 spans 14 residues. Trimming removed 3 bases at V and 4 bases at J, with 12 bases between. The CDR3, as DNA: TGTGCCAGCTCACCCGGGGTTCTAGGCACTGAAGCTTTCTTT. Translated, it gives CASSPGVLGTEAFF.

By proportion, this clonotype is medium-sized. The chain uses TRBV11-2 and TRBJ2-7; 7 bases agree with TRBD1. The length of the CDR3 is 15 residues. Germline trimming cut 6 bases from V and 2 bases from J; bases unmatched to any gene: 10. Germline lookup yields CDR1 SGHAT and CDR2 FQNNGV. This chain's CDR3 is CASSRSTGAPYEQYF. The CDR3 region has the DNA TGTGCCAGCAGTCGATCCACAGGGGCCCCCTACGAGCAGTACTTC.

This clonotype was picked up many times. The genes are TRBV12-3 or TRBV12-4 and TRBJ1-5; TRBD1 is a possible D gene (5 bases). This CDR3 has 15 amino acids. The V and J ends lost 3 bases and 6 bases respectively, with 15 bases between them. The chain's CDR3 is CASSLGRVGSQPQHF. CDR3 nucleotides: TGTGCCAGCAGTTTGGGCAGGGTAGGGAGTCAGCCCCAGCATTTT.

The chain uses TRBV2 and TRBJ1-2; D possibly corresponds to TRBD1 (6 bases). V was shortened by 6 bases and J by 8 bases, with 13 bases between the two germline ends. The CDR3 has 12 residues. The V gene's germline CDR1 is SNHLY and CDR2 FYNNEI. Here the CDR3 reads CASRGQFGGYTF. As DNA, the CDR3 is TGTGCCAGCAGAGGACAGTTTGGGGGCTACACCTTC.

This chain uses TRBV30 with TRBJ2-7, with unresolved D. Per germline, CDR1 GTSNPN and CDR2 SVGIG (reference sequence). Trimming stripped 5 bases from V and 3 bases from J, with 5 bases between. This CDR3 is built from 10 residues. In nucleotides, the CDR3 is TGTGCCTGGTCTCACTACGAGCAGTACGTC. Its protein product is CAWSHYEQYV.

The chain employs TRBV7-3 and TRBJ1-5; D may be TRBD1 (6 bases). CDR1 is SGHTA, CDR2 FQGTGA, per germline. This CDR3 is 18 amino acids long. The V end was cut by 4 bases, the J end by 2 bases, with 21 bases between. CDR3 nucleotides: TGTGCCAGCAGCTGGACTCCCACAGGGTATATTGGCAATCAGCCCCAGCATTTT. Translated: CASSWTPTGYIGNQPQHF.

CDR3 DNA sequence: TGTGCCAGCAGCAACCATACAGGGGGGTATGGCTACACCTTC. Translated: CASSNHTGGYGYTF. The J gene is TRBJ1-2, the V gene TRBV7-9; TRBD1 aligns across 8 bases. Germline CDR1 is SEHNR and CDR2 is FQNEAQ (reference sequence). The CDR3 has 14 amino acids. J lost 5 bases, V lost 5 bases, and 7 bases had no gene match.

The genes are TRBV7-9 and TRBJ2-7; possible D gene TRBD1, 6 bases. V was trimmed by 5 bases and J by 4 bases, leaving 24 bases between them. This CDR3 comprises 17 residues. Germline CDR1 reads SEHNR; CDR2 reads FQNEAQ (reference sequence). The CDR3 region has the DNA TGTGCCAGCAGCCCAGGCGACAGGTTGGGGATAGCGTACGAGCAGTACTTC. This encodes CASSPGDRLGIAYEQYF.

The rearrangement uses TRBV7-8 and TRBJ1-5; D might be TRBD1 (6 bases). CDR1 SGHVS and CDR2 FQNEAQ come from the germline V gene. The CDR3 consists of 15 residues. Trimming cost V 2 bases and J 2 bases, with 10 bases left between them. CDR3 sequence reads: CASSLTGNGNQPQHF. Written as DNA, the CDR3 is TGTGCCAGCAGCTTAACAGGGAACGGCAATCAGCCCCAGCATTTT.

The gene calls are TRBV19 and TRBJ2-1; D perhaps matches TRBD1 (5 bases). Germline CDR1 LNHDA, CDR2 SQIVND (reference sequence). The V and J ends lost 6 bases and 8 bases respectively, with 14 bases between them. The CDR3 contains 13 residues. CDR3 amino acids: CASRPDSIDEQFF. The CDR3 coding sequence is TGTGCCAGTAGACCTGACAGTATCGATGAGCAGTTCTTC.

This rearrangement joins TRBV19 to TRBJ1-6; D is perhaps TRBD1 (6 bases). The V gene lost 2 bases and the J gene lost 7 bases, with 12 bases spanning the gap. The CDR3 covers 15 residues. Germline CDR1 is LNHDA and CDR2 is SQIVND (reference sequence). CDR3 residues: CASSITWTVNSPLHF. The CDR3 nucleotides are TGTGCCAGTAGTATAACGTGGACAGTAAATTCACCCCTCCACTTT.

The J gene is TRBJ2-7, the V gene TRBV19, with TRBD2 matching over 7 bases. The CDR3 is 15 amino acids. V was clipped by 3 bases and J by 0 bases; unmatched bases: 5. Germline lookup yields CDR1 LNHDA and CDR2 SQIVND (reference sequence). The chain's CDR3 is CASSMGRESSYEQYF. The CDR3 DNA reads TGTGCCAGTAGTATGGGGCGGGAGAGCTCCTACGAGCAGTACTTC.

This chain links TRBV20-1 with TRBJ2-2; 12 positions agree with TRBD2. The CDR3 has 16 amino acids. Germline lookup yields CDR1 DFQATT and CDR2 SNEGSKA (reference sequence). The J segment lost 4 bases and the V segment lost 2 bases, leaving 5 bases of the junction unmatched. For the CDR3, the DNA is TGCAGTGCTAGACTAGCGGGGGGGCTAGGCACCGGGGAGCTGTTTTTT. Encoded protein: CSARLAGGLGTGELFF.

The rearrangement uses TRBV24-1 and TRBJ1-4, with D perhaps matching TRBD1 (5 bases). The CDR3 covers 14 residues. Germline CDR1 and CDR2: KGHDR and SFDVKD. Trimming stripped 0 bases from V and 8 bases from J, with 9 bases between. CDR3 coding DNA: TGTGCCACCAGTGATTTGGGGGCCGAGGAAAAACTGTTTTTT. Translated, it gives CATSDLGAEEKLFF.

V gene TRBV25-1 combines with J gene TRBJ1-1, with D possibly being TRBD1 (5 bases). Germline V gene lookup returns CDR1 MGHDK and CDR2 SYGVNS. V was shortened by 2 bases and J by 1 base, with 14 bases between the two germline ends. The length of the CDR3 is 16 residues. The CDR3 DNA sequence: TGTGCCAGCAGTGAAGTGGAGGGGCGCGGGAACACTGAAGCTTTCTTT. Amino acids: CASSEVEGRGNTEAFF.

This chain joins TRBV20-1 and TRBJ2-7, with 8 bases that match TRBD1. The CDR3 length is 15 residues. V was pared by 0 bases and J by 4 bases, with 8 bases of the junction left unmatched. The V gene's germline CDR1 is DFQATT and CDR2 SNEGSKA (reference sequence). The CDR3, as DNA: TGCAGTGCTAGAGATCAGGCAGGGGGCTGGTACGAGCAGTACTTC. It specifies CSARDQAGGWYEQYF.

This clonotype was recorded many times. This rearrangement joins TRBV20-1 to TRBJ1-1; TRBD1 aligns across 9 bases. The CDR3 consists of 14 residues. With V trimmed by 3 bases and J by 5 bases, 7 bases remained unmatched. Per germline, CDR1 DFQATT and CDR2 SNEGSKA (reference sequence). This chain's CDR3 is CSARGTGRGTEAFF. The CDR3, as DNA: TGCAGTGCTAGGGGGACAGGGAGGGGTACTGAAGCTTTCTTT.

This chain connects TRBV29-1 to TRBJ2-5; 7 bases match TRBD2. The CDR3 length is 13 residues. Trimming cost V 4 bases and J 5 bases; bases outside gene matches: 7. Germline V gene sequence: CDR1 SQVTM, CDR2 ANQGSEA. The CDR3 spells CSVVSGPMETQYF. For the CDR3, the DNA is TGCAGCGTTGTTAGCGGGCCTATGGAGACCCAGTACTTC.